This paragraph covers one T cell receptor beta chain sequence. These data belong to a study of cytomegalovirus exposure and HLA in healthy donors. PCR used 60 Vbeta primers and 13 Jbeta primers. The protocol was immunoSEQ multiplex PCR, while the TCRdb copy is restricted to in-frame clones and leaves out a portion. The sample lists under 200,000 clones, approximately 90% occurring once. CDR3 length: 13 residues. Germline V gene data show CDR1 as SNHLY and CDR2 as FYNNEI. V lost 2 bases to trimming and J lost 7 bases, with 9 bases between them. Specimen: PBMCs. This clonotype originated in a woman in her twenties or thirties in good health and CMV-seronegative. The V and J genes are TRBV2 and TRBJ2-1, with a weak D call TRBD2 (6 bases). The CDR3 reads CASSERRGNEQFF. In nucleotides, the CDR3 is TGTGCCAGCAGTGAAAGGCGGGGAAATGAGCAGTTCTTC.